These 9 T cell receptor beta chains originate from one sample sequenced in a study of CD8 T cells in Susac syndrome. With random hexamers, roughly 0.5 to 1 ug RNA was reverse transcribed. TCRdb passed the immunoSEQ multiplex PCR reads through MiXCR, listing each CDR3 protein once. This table holds 100,000 to 150,000 distinct CDR3 sequences, just under 95% found once. Material for sequencing was CD4+ T cells from PBMCs. The receptor source for this set is a human donor in good health.

CDR3 sequence reads: CASSLGLAGSNEQFF. Written as DNA, the CDR3 is TGCGCCAGCAGCTTGGGACTAGCGGGATCCAATGAGCAGTTCTTC. This sequence joins TRBV5-1 and TRBJ2-1; 11 positions agree with TRBD2. The CDR3 covers 15 residues. The junction had 2 bases not matched to a gene; V was cut back by 0 bases and J by 6 bases. Looked up from germline, CDR1 is SGHRS and CDR2 is YFSETQ.

The genes are TRBV18 and TRBJ2-3; 7 bases are a match to TRBD2. The length of the CDR3 is 15 residues. Germline values: CDR1 KGHSH, CDR2 LQKENI. The V segment lost 10 bases and the J segment 2 bases; nucleotides outside the gene matches: 12. For the CDR3, the DNA is TGTGCCAACCCTCGTTCTGCGGGAGACACAGATACGCAGTATTTT. Translation gives CANPRSAGDTDTQYF.

This chain links TRBV6-6 with TRBJ2-5; 7 nucleotides line up with TRBD2. Germline V CDR1 and CDR2: MNHNY, SVGAGI (reference sequence). This CDR3 is 16 amino acids long. J gave up 5 bases and V 10 bases, and 19 bases lay outside the gene matches. The CDR3 coding sequence is TGTGCCACCAAACGGTTTATGGGAGGGCCCTCGGAGACCCAGTACTTC. It specifies CATKRFMGGPSETQYF.

The genes are TRBV7-9 and TRBJ1-1; 7 bases line up with TRBD1. Germline V gives CDR1 SEHNR, CDR2 FQNEAQ (reference sequence). Unmatched junction bases numbered 9, after V lost 5 bases and J lost 3 bases. The CDR3 length is 15 residues. The CDR3 DNA reads TGTGCCAGCAGCACCCGGACAGGTCTTCACACTGAAGCTTTCTTT. It specifies CASSTRTGLHTEAFF.

This rearrangement joins TRBV7-2 to TRBJ2-2; weak D call: TRBD1 (5 bases). The CDR3 is 15 residues long. Trimming left V 2 bases short and J 0 bases short, with 7 bases between. Per the germline V gene, CDR1 is SGHTA and CDR2 is FQGNSA. DNA for the CDR3: TGTGCCAGCAGCTTATCGACAGCGAACACCGGGGAGCTGTTTTTT. Residues: CASSLSTANTGELFF.

V is TRBV18 and J is TRBJ2-7; 7 bases agree with TRBD2. The CDR3 runs 15 residues. The J segment lost 1 base and the V segment lost 6 bases, leaving 9 bases of the junction unmatched. Per germline, CDR1 KGHSH and CDR2 LQKENI. CDR3 coding DNA: TGTGCCAGCTCCCTGGGCTCTAGCGGATCCTACGAGCAGTACTTC. It yields the protein CASSLGSSGSYEQYF.

This clonotype was detected only once. The chain joins TRBV13 to TRBJ1-2; 9 positions match TRBD1. The CDR3 contains 15 residues. The trim removed 4 bases at V and 4 bases at J, leaving 7 bases unmatched. Germline V gene data show CDR1 as PRHDT and CDR2 as FYEKMQ (reference sequence). CDR3 amino acids: CASSSNRDRVYGYTF. The CDR3 DNA is TGTGCCAGCAGCTCCAACCGGGACAGGGTCTATGGCTACACCTTC. Drawing the rest from reference TRBV13 and TRBJ1-2, the complete variable domain is AAGVIQSPRHLIKEKRETATLKCYPIPRHDTVYWYQQGPGQDPQFLISFYEKMQSDKGSIPDRFSAQQFSDYHSELNMSSLELGDSALYFCASSSNRDRVYGYTFGSGTRLTVV.

The gene calls are TRBV6-1 and TRBJ1-4, with D tentatively TRBD1 (6 bases). In germline, CDR1 is MNHNS, CDR2 SASEGT. With 2 bases removed from V and 4 bases from J, the gap between germline ends came to 8 bases. This CDR3 comprises 14 residues. CDR3 loop: CASSERTDNEKLFF. The CDR3 DNA reads TGTGCCAGCAGTGAAAGGACAGATAATGAAAAACTGTTTTTT.

The rearrangement joins TRBV20-1 to TRBJ2-7; no reliable D call. Trimming took 5 bases from V and 0 from J, leaving 14 bases between them. Germline CDR1 reads DFQATT; CDR2 reads SNEGSKA (reference sequence). The CDR3 is 14 amino acids. CDR3 nucleotides: TGCAGTGCTGGCGACGGCGGCAGCTCCTACGAGCAGTACTTC. It codes for CSAGDGGSSYEQYF.